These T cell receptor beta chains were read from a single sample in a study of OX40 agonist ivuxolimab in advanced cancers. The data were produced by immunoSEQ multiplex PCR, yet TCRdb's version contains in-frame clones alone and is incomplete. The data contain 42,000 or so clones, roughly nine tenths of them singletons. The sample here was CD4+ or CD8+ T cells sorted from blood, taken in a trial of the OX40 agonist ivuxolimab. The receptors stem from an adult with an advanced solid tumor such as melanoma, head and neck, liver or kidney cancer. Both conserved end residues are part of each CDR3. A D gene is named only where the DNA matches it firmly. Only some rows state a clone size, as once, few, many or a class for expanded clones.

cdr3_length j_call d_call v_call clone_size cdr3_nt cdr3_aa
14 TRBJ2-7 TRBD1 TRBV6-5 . TGTGCCAGCAGTGCCCAGGGGGCGCAAAACGAGCAGTACTTC CASSAQGAQNEQYF
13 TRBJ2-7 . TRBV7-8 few TGTGCCAGCAGCTTAACGGGAACCTACGAGCAGTACTTC CASSLTGTYEQYF
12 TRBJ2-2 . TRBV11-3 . TGTGCCAGCAGGCCCCCGGGGGGGGAGCTGTTTTTT CASRPPGGELFF
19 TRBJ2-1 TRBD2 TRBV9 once TGTGCCAGCAGCGGGGGACTAGCGGGGCCTACTAGCTCCTACAATGAGCAGTTCTTC CASSGGLAGPTSSYNEQFF
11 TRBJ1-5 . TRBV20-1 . TGCAGTGCTAGAGATCTGGTTATCCAGCATTTT CSARDLVIQHF
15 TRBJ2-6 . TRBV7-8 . TGTGCCAGCAGCTTTGCTGCCTCTGGGGCCAACGTCCTGACTTTC CASSFAASGANVLTF
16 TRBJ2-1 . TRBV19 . TGTGCCAGTAGTCCAGGGCAGGGTCCCTCCTACAATGAGCAGTTCTTC CASSPGQGPSYNEQFF
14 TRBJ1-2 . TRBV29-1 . TGCAGCGTTCCCCGGGCCGACGGGTACTATGGCTACACCTTC CSVPRADGYYGYTF
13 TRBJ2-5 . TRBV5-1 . TGCGCCAGCGTCTTTGAGGGACAAGAGACCCAGTACTTC CASVFEGQETQYF
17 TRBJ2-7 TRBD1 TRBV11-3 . TGTGCCAGCAGCTTAGATCCCGTCAGGGGGCGAACCGGCGAGCAGTACTTC CASSLDPVRGRTGEQYF
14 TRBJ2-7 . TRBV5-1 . TGCGCCAGCAGCTTGGCGAACAGCCTGGAGGAGCAGTACTTC CASSLANSLEEQYF
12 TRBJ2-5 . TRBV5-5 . TGTGCCAGCAGTCGTCGGGAAGAGACCCAGTACTTC CASSRREETQYF
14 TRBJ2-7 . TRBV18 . TGTGCCAGCTCACCACCTCAGGGGGAGGACGAGCAGTACTTC CASSPPQGEDEQYF
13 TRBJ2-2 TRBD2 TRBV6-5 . TGTGCCAGCAGCGTAGCGGGGGTCGGGGAGCTGTTTTTT CASSVAGVGELFF
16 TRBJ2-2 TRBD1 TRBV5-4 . TGTGCCAGCAGCATGGACAGGGGGTACGACACCGGGGAGCTGTTTTTT CASSMDRGYDTGELFF
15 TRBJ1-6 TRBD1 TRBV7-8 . TGTGCCAGCAGCGAACAGGGGATTTCGTCGGCACCCCTCCACTTT CASSEQGISSAPLHF
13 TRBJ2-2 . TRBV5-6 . TGTGCCAGCAGCTTGGGAGGGACCGGGGAGCTGTTTTTT CASSLGGTGELFF
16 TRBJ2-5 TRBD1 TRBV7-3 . TGTGCCAGCAGCCCCTCTACAGGGGCGGCGGTAGAGACCCAGTACTTC CASSPSTGAAVETQYF
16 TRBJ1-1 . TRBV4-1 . TGCGCCAGCAGCCAAGGGCGGACGGGCATAACTACTGAAGCTTTCTTT CASSQGRTGITTEAFF
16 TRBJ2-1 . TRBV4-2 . TGTGCCAGCAGCCGGCGGGACTCGAGCTCCTACAATGAGCAGTTCTTC CASSRRDSSSYNEQFF
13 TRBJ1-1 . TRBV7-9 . TGTGCCAGCAGCAATTTTGGTATCACTGAAGCTTTCTTT CASSNFGITEAFF
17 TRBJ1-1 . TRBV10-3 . TGTGCCATCAGCCGCCGGAGGGGCGACCCCGAGGCCACTGAAGCTTTCTTT CAISRRRGDPEATEAFF
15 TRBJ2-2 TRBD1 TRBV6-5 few TGTGCCAGCAGTAAGGGACAGACGAACACCGGGGAGCTGTTTTTT CASSKGQTNTGELFF
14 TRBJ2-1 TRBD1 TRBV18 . TGTGCCAGCTCTCGGACAGGGGGCTACAATGAGCAGTTCTTC CASSRTGGYNEQFF
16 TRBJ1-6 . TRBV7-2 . TGTGCCAGCAGCCCCGAAGGACTAACCGCTAATTCACCCCTCCACTTT CASSPEGLTANSPLHF
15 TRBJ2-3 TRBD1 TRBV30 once TGTGCCTGGAGGGGGGGACAGGGATTCACAGATACGCAGTATTTT CAWRGGQGFTDTQYF
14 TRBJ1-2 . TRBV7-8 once TGTGCCAGCAGCTTAGCACTCGGGGAAAGTGGCTACACCTTC CASSLALGESGYTF
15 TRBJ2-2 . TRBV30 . TGTGCCTGGGCCTTCACGGGGCAAAACACCGGGGAGCTGTTTTTT CAWAFTGQNTGELFF
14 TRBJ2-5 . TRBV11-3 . TGTGCCAGCAGCAGAGACGGTAGCCAAGAGACCCAGTACTTC CASSRDGSQETQYF
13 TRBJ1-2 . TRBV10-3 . TGTGCCATCACAGGTGACCAGGCCAGAGGCTACACCTTC CAITGDQARGYTF
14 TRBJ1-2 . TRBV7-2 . TGTGCCAGCAGCTCCCTGGTGGGGGGGCTTGGCTACACCTTC CASSSLVGGLGYTF
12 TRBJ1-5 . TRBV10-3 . TGTGCCATCAGTGGTGACCGTTCCCCCCAGCATTTT CAISGDRSPQHF
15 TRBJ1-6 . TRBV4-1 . TGCGCCAGCAGCCAAGAGGGCAGGGGTAATTCACCCCTCCACTTT CASSQEGRGNSPLHF
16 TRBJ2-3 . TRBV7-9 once TGTGCCAGCAGCCCCGGGGGCGCGGGGGGCACAGATACGCAGTATTTT CASSPGGAGGTDTQYF
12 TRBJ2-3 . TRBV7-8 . TGTGCCAGCAGCCCAGGAGCAGATACGCAGTATTTT CASSPGADTQYF
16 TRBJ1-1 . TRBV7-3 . TGTGCCAGCAGCTTAACCCAGGGGCCACTGAACACTGAAGCTTTCTTT CASSLTQGPLNTEAFF
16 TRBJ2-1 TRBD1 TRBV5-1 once TGCGCCAGCAGCTTGGGGGGACAGGGTGACTACAATGAGCAGTTCTTC CASSLGGQGDYNEQFF
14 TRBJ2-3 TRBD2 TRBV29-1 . TGCAGCGGAGGACTAGCGGGGGGGCCAGATACGCAGTATTTT CSGGLAGGPDTQYF
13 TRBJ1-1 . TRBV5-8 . TGTGCCAGCAGCTTATCTGTTGAGACTGAAGCTTTCTTT CASSLSVETEAFF
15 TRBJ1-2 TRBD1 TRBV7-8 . TGTGCCAGCAGCCTTAGACAGGGGCCCGGCTATGGCTACACCTTC CASSLRQGPGYGYTF
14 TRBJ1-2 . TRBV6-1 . TGTGCCAGCAGCCCTCGGGACAAGAACTATGGCTACACCTTC CASSPRDKNYGYTF
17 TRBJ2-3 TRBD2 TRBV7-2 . TGTGCCAGCAGCTTAGATCCCCTAGCGGGGGCTACAGATACGCAGTATTTT CASSLDPLAGATDTQYF
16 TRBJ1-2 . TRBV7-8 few TGTGCCAGCAGCTTAGAGGGGGGTGGCAGGACCTATGGCTACACCTTC CASSLEGGGRTYGYTF
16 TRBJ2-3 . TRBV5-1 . TGCGCCAGCAGCTTCGTTCGGGCAGAGGCGGCAGATACGCAGTATTTT CASSFVRAEAADTQYF
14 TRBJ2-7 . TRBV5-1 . TGCGCCAGCAGCTTGGTGGGGGGACCCTACGAGCAGTACTTC CASSLVGGPYEQYF
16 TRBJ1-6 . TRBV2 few TGTGCCAGCAGTTTACGGTCGGGCTCCTATAATTCACCCCTCCACTTT CASSLRSGSYNSPLHF